The rows below give T cell receptor beta chains drawn from one sample of a study of blood T cell repertoires in COVID-19. The repertoire was sequenced with immunoSEQ multiplex PCR; TCRdb's copy has only in-frame clones and lacks some. The data show over 200,000 clones, with approximately 86% seen just once and about 0.74% held by the top ten. Input material: peripheral blood. The receptors were sampled from a woman in her twenties or thirties with acute or convalescent COVID-19. Each CDR3 is given with its conserved first and last residue. Each record gives: clone size, J gene, CDR3 length, V gene, D gene, CDR3 protein, CDR3 DNA. The D gene is left open where the match is weak. Rows give clone size only sometimes, using once, few, many, or a class for an expanded clone.

NA,TRBJ1-1,15,TRBV6-5,NA,CASSYSGGRITEAFF,TGTGCCAGCAGTTACTCCGGGGGTAGGATCACTGAAGCTTTCTTT
NA,TRBJ1-2,13,TRBV10-3,TRBD1,CAIFGQANYGYTF,TGTGCCATCTTCGGACAGGCTAACTATGGCTACACCTTC
NA,TRBJ2-3,15,TRBV7-2,TRBD2,CASSLASGMTDTQYF,TGTGCCAGCAGCTTAGCTAGCGGGATGACAGATACGCAGTATTTT
NA,TRBJ2-3,14,TRBV10-3,NA,CAISESRATDTQYF,TGTGCCATCAGTGAGTCGAGAGCCACAGATACGCAGTATTTT
once,TRBJ1-5,17,TRBV6-1,NA,CASSESRGRRSNQPQHF,TGTGCCAGCAGTGAATCCAGGGGTAGAAGGAGCAATCAGCCCCAGCATTTT
NA,TRBJ2-1,13,TRBV5-6,NA,CASSLLLDNEQFF,TGTGCCAGCAGCTTGCTCCTAGACAATGAGCAGTTCTTC
NA,TRBJ2-5,15,TRBV9,NA,CASSAGGQTQETQYF,TGTGCCAGCAGCGCAGGAGGACAGACCCAAGAGACCCAGTACTTC
NA,TRBJ1-5,15,TRBV7-2,TRBD1,CASSYWTGAEQPQHF,TGTGCCAGCAGCTACTGGACAGGGGCCGAACAGCCCCAGCATTTT
NA,TRBJ1-2,16,TRBV24-1,NA,CATSDPRGFSNYGYTF,TGTGCCACCAGTGACCCTCGGGGGTTTTCGAACTATGGCTACACCTTC
NA,TRBJ2-3,19,TRBV4-2,TRBD2,CASSQVGTSGRPSTDTQYF,TGTGCCAGCAGCCAAGTGGGGACTAGCGGGAGGCCGAGCACAGATACGCAGTATTTT
NA,TRBJ1-2,16,TRBV7-2,TRBD1,CASSPTTGTGWYGYTF,TGTGCCAGCAGCCCGACTACCGGGACAGGGTGGTACGGCTACACCTTC
NA,TRBJ2-7,17,TRBV18,NA,CASSRPGQDSILLGQYF,TGTGCCAGCTCACGACCGGGACAAGACTCCATTCTCCTAGGGCAGTACTTC
NA,TRBJ1-3,15,TRBV24-1,NA,CATSDPGQSGNTIYF,TGTGCCACCAGTGATCCCGGTCAATCTGGAAACACCATATATTTT
NA,TRBJ1-6,18,TRBV7-8,NA,CASSSWAAGTTYNSPLHF,TGTGCCAGCAGCTCGTGGGCCGCGGGGACTACCTATAATTCACCCCTCCACTTT
NA,TRBJ2-2,14,TRBV29-1,TRBD2,CSATSVTNTGELFF,TGCAGCGCCACTAGCGTGACGAACACCGGGGAGCTGTTTTTT